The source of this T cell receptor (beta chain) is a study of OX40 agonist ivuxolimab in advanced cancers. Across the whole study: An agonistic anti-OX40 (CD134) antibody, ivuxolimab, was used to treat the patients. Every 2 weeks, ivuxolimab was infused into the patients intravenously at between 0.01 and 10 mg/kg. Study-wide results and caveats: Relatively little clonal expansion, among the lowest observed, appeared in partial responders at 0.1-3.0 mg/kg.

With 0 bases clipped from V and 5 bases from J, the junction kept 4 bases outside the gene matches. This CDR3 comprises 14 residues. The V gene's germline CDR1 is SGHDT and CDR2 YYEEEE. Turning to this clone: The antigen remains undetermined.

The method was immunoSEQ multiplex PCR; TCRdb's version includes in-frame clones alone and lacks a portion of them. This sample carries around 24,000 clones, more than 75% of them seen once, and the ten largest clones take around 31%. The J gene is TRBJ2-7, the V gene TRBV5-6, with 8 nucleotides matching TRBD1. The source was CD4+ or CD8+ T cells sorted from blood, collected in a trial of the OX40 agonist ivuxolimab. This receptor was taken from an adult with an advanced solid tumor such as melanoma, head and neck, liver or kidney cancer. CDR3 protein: CASSLGTGFNEQYF. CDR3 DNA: TGTGCCAGCAGCTTGGGGACAGGGTTTAACGAGCAGTACTTC.